This TCR beta chain is from a study of identifying expanded T cells in peripheral blood. The study's findings and limits: Across healthy donors, higher total template counts meant significantly greater approximately 2-week count variance.

CDR1 is WNHNN and CDR2 is SYGVQD in the germline V gene (reference sequence). This CDR3 is 20 amino acids long. Trimming at V came to 5 bases and at J to 0 bases, leaving 16 bases not matched to a gene. About this clone: What it binds is not known.

The method was immunoSEQ multiplex PCR; TCRdb's version includes in-frame clones alone and lacks a portion of them. The table includes approximately 140,000 clones, less than 90% detected once. This chain uses TRBV10-1 with TRBJ2-1; 10 nucleotides align to TRBD1. Specimen: blood. This TCR was recovered from a person aged 18 to 75 in good health. CDR3 loop: CASSSGTGDGPISSYNEQFF. The CDR3, as DNA: TGCGCCAGCAGTAGCGGGACAGGGGACGGACCCATCAGCTCCTACAATGAGCAGTTCTTC.